The source of this TCR beta chain is a study of T cell responses to AZD1222 COVID-19 vaccine. Profiling relied on immunoSEQ multiplex PCR, and the TCRdb table lists in-frame clones only, not all of them. Counted here are some 130,000 clones, approximately 91% occurring once; the ten biggest clones make up around 1%. V was clipped by 3 bases and J by 7 bases, with 19 bases between them. The CDR3 length is 15 residues. Germline-derived CDR1 and CDR2 are SGHRS and YFSETQ. The receptor was derived from an adult who received the AZD1222 COVID-19 vaccine. The chain has TRBV5-1 and TRBJ1-1, with D tentatively TRBD1 (6 bases). The sample was peripheral blood, taken 28 days after the second AZD1222 dose. The CDR3 coding sequence is TGCGCCAGCAGCTCACTGCCGGGACAAGGGATTGAAGCTTTCTTT. It translates to CASSSLPGQGIEAFF.